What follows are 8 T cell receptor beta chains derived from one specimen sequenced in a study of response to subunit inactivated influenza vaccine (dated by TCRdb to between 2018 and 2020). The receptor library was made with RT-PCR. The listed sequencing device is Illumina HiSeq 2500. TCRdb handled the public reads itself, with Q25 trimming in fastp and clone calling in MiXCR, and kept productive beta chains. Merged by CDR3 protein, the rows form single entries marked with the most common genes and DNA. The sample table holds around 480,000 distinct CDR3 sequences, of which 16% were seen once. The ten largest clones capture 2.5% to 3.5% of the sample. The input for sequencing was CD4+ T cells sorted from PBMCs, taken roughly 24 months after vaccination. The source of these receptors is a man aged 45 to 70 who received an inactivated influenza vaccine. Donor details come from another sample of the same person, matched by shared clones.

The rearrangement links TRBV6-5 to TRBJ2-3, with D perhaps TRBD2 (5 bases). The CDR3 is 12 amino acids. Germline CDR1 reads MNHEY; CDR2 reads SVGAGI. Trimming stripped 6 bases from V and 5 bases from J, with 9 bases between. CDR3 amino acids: CASRFAGDTQYF. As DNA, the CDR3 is TGTGCCAGCAGGTTCGCGGGAGATACGCAGTATTTT.

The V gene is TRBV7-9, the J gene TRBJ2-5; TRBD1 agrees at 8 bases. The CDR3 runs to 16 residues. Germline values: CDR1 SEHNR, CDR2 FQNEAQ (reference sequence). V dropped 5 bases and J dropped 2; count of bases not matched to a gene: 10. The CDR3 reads CASSPLRTGLQETQYF. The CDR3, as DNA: TGTGCCAGCAGCCCCCTCAGGACAGGGTTGCAAGAGACCCAGTACTTC.

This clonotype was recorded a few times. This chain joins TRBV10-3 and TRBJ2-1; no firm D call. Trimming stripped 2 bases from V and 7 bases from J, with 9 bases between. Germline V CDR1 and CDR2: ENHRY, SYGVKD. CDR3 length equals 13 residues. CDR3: CAISEGQPNEQFF. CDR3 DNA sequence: TGTGCCATCAGTGAGGGCCAGCCTAATGAGCAGTTCTTC.

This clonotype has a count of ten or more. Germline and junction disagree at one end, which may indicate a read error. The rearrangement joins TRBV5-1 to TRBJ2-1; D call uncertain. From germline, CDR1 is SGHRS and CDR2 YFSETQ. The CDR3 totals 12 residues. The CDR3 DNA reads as TGTGCCAGCAGCTTAGATTACAATGAGCAGTTCTTC. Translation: CASSLDYNEQFF.

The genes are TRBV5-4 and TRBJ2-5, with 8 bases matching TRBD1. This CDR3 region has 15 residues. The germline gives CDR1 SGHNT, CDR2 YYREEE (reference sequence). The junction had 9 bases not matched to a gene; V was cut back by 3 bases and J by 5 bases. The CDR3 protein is CASSSPRGLSETQYF. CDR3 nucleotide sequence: TGTGCCAGCAGCTCTCCCAGGGGGCTAAGCGAGACCCAGTACTTC. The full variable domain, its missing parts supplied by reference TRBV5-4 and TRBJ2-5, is ETGVTQSPTHLIKTRGQQVTLRCSSQSGHNTVSWYQQALGQGPQFIFQYYREEENGRGNFPPRFSGLQFPNYSSELNVNALELDDSALYLCASSSPRGLSETQYFGPGTRLLVL.

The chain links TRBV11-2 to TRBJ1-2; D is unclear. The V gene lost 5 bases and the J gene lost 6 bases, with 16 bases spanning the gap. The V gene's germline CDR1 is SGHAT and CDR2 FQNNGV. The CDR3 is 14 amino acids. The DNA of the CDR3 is TGTGCCAGCAGCCCCTTTGGGAGAAAAGATGGCTACACCTTC. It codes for CASSPFGRKDGYTF.

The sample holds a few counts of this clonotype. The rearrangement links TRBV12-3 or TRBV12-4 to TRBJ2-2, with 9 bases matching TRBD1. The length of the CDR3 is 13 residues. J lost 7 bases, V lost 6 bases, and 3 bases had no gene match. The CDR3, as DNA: TGTGCCAGCAGCCAGACAGGGGGCGGGGAGCTGTTTTTT. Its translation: CASSQTGGGELFF.

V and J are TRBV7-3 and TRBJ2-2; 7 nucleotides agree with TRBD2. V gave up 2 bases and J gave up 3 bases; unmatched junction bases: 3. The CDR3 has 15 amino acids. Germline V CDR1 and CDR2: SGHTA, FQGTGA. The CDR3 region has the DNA TGTGCCAGCAGCTTATGGGGGGGAGACACCGGGGAGCTGTTTTTT. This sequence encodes CASSLWGGDTGELFF.